Below, 17 T cell receptor beta chains from the same sample are listed, as sequenced in a study of shared clonotypes between healthy human individuals. Clones were read by immunoSEQ multiplex PCR, and TCRdb kept only the in-frame ones, dropping some. The table includes around 2.5 million clones, 80% to 95% detected once. The source material was naive CD4+ T cells from PBMCs. The subset here: CD45RA+ positively selected. These receptors originate from a man between 18 and 29 years old in good health. Some clones in this sample may be carry-over from other donors' samples.

The chain joins TRBV5-4 to TRBJ2-3, with D hard to call. Germline CDR1 and CDR2: SGHNT and YYREEE (reference sequence). The CDR3 has 15 amino acids. With 5 bases removed from V and 0 bases from J, the gap between germline ends came to 13 bases. CDR3 DNA sequence: TGTGCCAGCAGTAGCAAGGAAGGAAGCACAGATACGCAGTATTTT. It translates to CASSSKEGSTDTQYF.

This chain joins TRBV5-4 and TRBJ2-1, with TRBD1 as a possible D gene (6 bases). The germline V gene encodes CDR1 SGHNT and CDR2 YYREEE (reference sequence). V dropped 1 base and J dropped 2 bases, with 10 bases sitting between them. The CDR3 spans 15 residues. The CDR3 reads CASSLRPGAYNEQFF. CDR3 nucleotides: TGTGCCAGCAGCTTGCGTCCAGGGGCCTACAATGAGCAGTTCTTC. The full variable domain, its missing parts supplied by reference TRBV5-4 and TRBJ2-1, is ETGVTQSPTHLIKTRGQQVTLRCSSQSGHNTVSWYQQALGQGPQFIFQYYREEENGRGNFPPRFSGLQFPNYSSELNVNALELDDSALYLCASSLRPGAYNEQFFGPGTRLTVL.

The count of this clone is one. The chain employs TRBV19 and TRBJ2-7; D could derive from TRBD1 or TRBD2 (6 bases each). V was clipped by 10 bases and J by 7 bases, with 23 bases between them. This CDR3 spans 14 amino acids. CDR1 and CDR2 (germline): LNHDA, SQIVND (reference sequence). The CDR3 loop reads CANSRGPRGEEQYF. The CDR3 DNA reads as TGTGCCAACTCGCGGGGTCCAAGGGGGGAAGAGCAGTACTTC.

The chain has TRBV5-4 and TRBJ2-5; no reliable D call. The tail of the sequence fits TRBJ2-7 better, so the J call may be wrong. The CDR3 has 13 amino acids. The germline CDR1 and CDR2 sequences are SGHNT and YYREEE (reference sequence). The CDR3 reads CASSPGNSYEQYF. The CDR3 region has the DNA TGTGCCAGCAGTCCCGGCAACTCCTACGAGCAGTACTTC.

As to this clone: Other nucleotide sequences from this sample produce the same CDR3. The chain uses TRBV18 and TRBJ1-4; no firm D call. V dropped 2 bases and J dropped 5 bases, with 6 bases sitting between them. CDR1 and CDR2 (germline): KGHSH, LQKENI. This CDR3 is 13 amino acids long. CDR3 sequence (DNA): TGTGCCAGCTCACCAGGACTGAATGAAAAACTGTTTTTT. Amino acid sequence: CASSPGLNEKLFF.

This chain uses TRBV7-9 with TRBJ2-5; no definite D call. The V end was cut by 5 bases, the J end by 4 bases, with 14 bases between. The CDR3 is 14 residues long. Germline CDR1 is SEHNR and CDR2 is FQNEAQ (reference sequence). As DNA, the CDR3 is TGTGCCAGCAGCCCCGGAGCGAGAGGAGAGACCCAGTACTTC. Amino acids: CASSPGARGETQYF.

The chain uses TRBV14 and TRBJ2-1, with D tentatively TRBD2 (6 bases). The CDR3 loop spans 15 amino acids. In germline, CDR1 is SGHDN, CDR2 FVKESK. The ends were cut back, 2 bases at V and 8 bases at J, with 16 bases in the middle. The CDR3, as DNA: TGTGCCAGCAGCCAACCTAGCGCGGGAAGGGATGAGCAGTTCTTC. Translation gives CASSQPSAGRDEQFF.

About this clone: This sample also contains other DNA sequences that code for the same CDR3. The gene calls are TRBV29-1 and TRBJ1-5; 8 positions match TRBD1. This CDR3 comprises 13 residues. The germline V gene encodes CDR1 SQVTM and CDR2 ANQGSEA. V dropped 6 bases and J dropped 4; count of bases not matched to a gene: 5. The chain's CDR3 is CSVGTGRNQPQHF. The CDR3 bases are TGCAGCGTAGGGACAGGAAGGAATCAGCCCCAGCATTTT.

The chain couples TRBV27 to TRBJ2-1; unclear D gene. This CDR3 is 17 amino acids long. CDR1 is MNHEY, CDR2 SMNVEV, per germline (reference sequence). Trimming removed 4 bases from V and 8 bases from J, with 24 bases in between. The CDR3 sequence: CASSSSGWATPVHEQFF. CDR3 nucleotides: TGTGCCAGCAGTTCATCTGGATGGGCCACCCCGGTTCATGAGCAGTTCTTC.

The J gene is TRBJ2-5, the V gene TRBV5-4, with D uncertain. The CDR3 extends over 14 amino acids. V dropped 0 bases and J dropped 11 bases, with 17 bases sitting between them. From germline, CDR1 is SGHNT and CDR2 YYREEE (reference sequence). CDR3 nucleotide sequence: TGTGCCAGCAGCTTGGGTCTGGGGTCCGGAGAGCAGTACTTC. This codes for CASSLGLGSGEQYF.

The genes are TRBV7-2 and TRBJ2-2; D gene ambiguous. The CDR3 is made up of 15 amino acids. Germline assignment: CDR1 SGHTA and CDR2 FQGNSA. V was clipped by 3 bases and J by 1 base, with 9 bases between them. CDR3: CASSFGVMNTGELFF. The CDR3 DNA follows: TGTGCCAGCAGCTTCGGTGTGATGAACACCGGGGAGCTGTTTTTT.

This clone occurred once. J is TRBJ1-1 and V is TRBV2; TRBD1 might be the D (5 bases). The CDR3 spans 14 residues. The V end lost 5 bases, the J end lost 0 bases, and 10 bases lay between the germline ends. CDR1 and CDR2 (germline): SNHLY, FYNNEI. The DNA for the CDR3 is TGTGCCAGCAGTTACAGGTCCATGAACACTGAAGCTTTCTTT. Protein: CASSYRSMNTEAFF.

This sequence joins TRBV7-3 and TRBJ2-7, with D tentatively TRBD2 (6 bases). The germline CDR1 and CDR2 sequences are SGHTA and FQGTGA. The CDR3 consists of 11 residues. The ends were cut back, 4 bases at V and 9 bases at J, with 10 bases in the middle. The CDR3 nucleotides read TGTGCCAGCAGCTCAGGAGGGAGGCAGTACTTC. Translation: CASSSGGRQYF.

The gene calls are TRBV6-1 and TRBJ1-4; tentatively, D is TRBD1 (5 bases). The CDR3 loop spans 15 amino acids. The germline gives CDR1 MNHNS, CDR2 SASEGT. The V gene lost 6 bases and the J gene lost 6 bases, with 17 bases spanning the gap. CDR3 protein: CASSYGHPADEKLFF. The CDR3 DNA is TGTGCCAGCAGCTATGGACATCCAGCGGATGAAAAACTGTTTTTT.

The chain is built from TRBV11-2 and TRBJ2-1; 10 nucleotides match TRBD2. V lost 1 base and J lost 10; bases outside the gene matches: 10. CDR1 and CDR2 (germline): SGHAT, FQNNGV. CDR3 length equals 16 residues. The chain's CDR3 is CASSLGRSSGSGEQFF. CDR3 sequence (DNA): TGTGCCAGCAGCTTAGGTCGGTCTAGCGGGAGTGGGGAGCAGTTCTTC.

The genes are TRBV5-1 and TRBJ2-7; TRBD1 or TRBD2 may be the D gene (6 bases each). Between the trimmed V and J ends, which lost 3 bases and 3 bases, there was a span of 16 bases. Per germline, CDR1 SGHRS and CDR2 YFSETQ. The CDR3 totals 15 residues. CDR3 protein: CASSYGGGPFYEQYF. CDR3 bases: TGCGCCAGCAGCTACGGAGGGGGACCGTTCTACGAGCAGTACTTC.

The rearrangement uses TRBV27 and TRBJ2-5, with D possibly being TRBD1 (6 bases). Germline values: CDR1 MNHEY, CDR2 SMNVEV (reference sequence). This CDR3 has 18 amino acids. Trimming removed 2 bases from V and 2 bases from J, with 21 bases in between. CDR3 bases: TGTGCCAGCAGTTTAAACCCGCCCGGGGCAGGGGTACAAGAGACCCAGTACTTC. It specifies CASSLNPPGAGVQETQYF.